The 18 T cell receptor beta chains below all came from one sample that was sequenced in a study of cytomegalovirus exposure and HLA in healthy donors. Clones were read by immunoSEQ multiplex PCR, and TCRdb kept only the in-frame ones, dropping some. In the table there are 250,000 or so clones, about 86% of which are singletons. Material for sequencing was PBMCs. The receptors were sampled from a man between 18 and 35 years old in good health and CMV-seronegative.

The rearrangement links TRBV6-5 to TRBJ1-2, with 7 bases fitting TRBD1. Losses at the gene ends were 6 bases for V and 5 bases for J; bases not matched to a gene: 9. The CDR3 extends over 14 amino acids. Germline CDR1 MNHEY, CDR2 SVGAGI. The CDR3 nucleotides read TGTGCCAGCAGACAACCGGGACAGAAATATGGCTACACCTTC. Translation gives CASRQPGQKYGYTF.

The chain couples TRBV7-2 to TRBJ2-2; TRBD2 matches at 8 bases. This CDR3 has 15 amino acids. J was trimmed by 6 bases and V by 3 bases; bases with no gene match: 6. In germline, CDR1 is SGHTA, CDR2 FQGNSA. CDR3 in amino acids: CASSFGTSQAGELFF. The CDR3 nucleotides are TGTGCCAGCAGCTTTGGGACTAGTCAAGCCGGGGAGCTGTTTTTT.

The chain joins TRBV27 to TRBJ1-1; the D gene is possibly TRBD1 (5 bases). The germline V and J ends were trimmed by 1 base and 7 bases, with 13 bases remaining between them. The CDR3 consists of 14 residues. Per germline, CDR1 MNHEY and CDR2 SMNVEV (reference sequence). CDR3 protein: CASSLFPGVVEAFF. The CDR3 region has the DNA TGTGCCAGCAGTTTATTTCCGGGGGTGGTTGAAGCTTTCTTT.

This chain connects TRBV28 to TRBJ2-7; 10 positions agree with TRBD2. V shed 2 bases, J shed 8 bases, and the junction held 12 bases outside the gene matches. The CDR3 has 16 amino acids. Germline V gene sequence: CDR1 MDHEN, CDR2 SYDVKM. CDR3 sequence reads: CASSLLAGEARIKQYF. Written as DNA, the CDR3 is TGTGCCAGCAGTTTACTAGCGGGGGAGGCAAGGATTAAGCAGTACTTC.

This clone appeared a single time. The chain recombines TRBV7-2 with TRBJ2-3; tentatively, D is TRBD2 (5 bases). CDR1 and CDR2 (germline): SGHTA, FQGNSA. V dropped 2 bases and J dropped 4 bases, with 10 bases sitting between them. The CDR3 totals 14 residues. CDR3 coding DNA: TGTGCCAGCAGCTTAACTAGTTTTTCAGATACGCAGTATTTT. Translated: CASSLTSFSDTQYF.

This chain joins TRBV27 and TRBJ2-7; D gene unclear. V was pared by 8 bases and J by 1 base, with 12 bases between. Germline CDR1 reads MNHEY; CDR2 reads SMNVEV (reference sequence). The CDR3 extends over 13 amino acids. In nucleotides, the CDR3 is TGTGCCAGCCGCCCTACCCGATCCTACGAGCAGTACTTC. Translated: CASRPTRSYEQYF.

The chain joins TRBV6-5 to TRBJ1-6; TRBD1 matches at 7 bases. Trimming cost V 0 bases and J 8 bases; bases outside gene matches: 4. Germline values: CDR1 MNHEY, CDR2 SVGAGI. The CDR3 covers 15 residues. The CDR3 nucleotides read TGTGCCAGCAGTTACTCGAACCAGGGGGATTCACCCCTCCACTTT. It translates to CASSYSNQGDSPLHF.

The chain is built from TRBV4-2 and TRBJ2-1, with D possibly TRBD2 on 6 matching bases. The V end was cut by 5 bases, the J end by 8 bases, with 16 bases between. Germline V gives CDR1 LGHNA, CDR2 YNFKEQ. CDR3 length equals 14 residues. The DNA of the CDR3 is TGTGCCAGCAGCTCCGGGACTTGGAACTATGAGCAGTTCTTC. It encodes CASSSGTWNYEQFF.

This rearrangement joins TRBV7-6 to TRBJ2-3; 9 bases line up with TRBD1. Germline CDR1 is SGHVS and CDR2 is FNYEAQ. This CDR3 contains 15 residues. The V gene end was trimmed by 2 bases and the J gene end by 3 bases; junction bases not matched to a gene: 3. This chain's CDR3 is CASSLTGQGTDTQYF. In DNA form, the CDR3 reads TGTGCCAGCAGCTTAACAGGACAGGGGACAGATACGCAGTATTTT. Based on the CDR3 plus reference TRBV7-6 and TRBJ2-3, the full variable domain is GAGVSQSPRYKVTKRGQDVALRCDPISGHVSLYWYRQALGQGPEFLTYFNYEAQQDKSGLPNDRFSAERPEGSISTLTIQRTEQRDSAMYRCASSLTGQGTDTQYFGPGTRLTVL.

The chain recombines TRBV5-1 with TRBJ2-1; perhaps TRBD1 as D (6 bases). The V gene lost 0 bases and the J gene lost 0 bases, with 7 bases spanning the gap. This CDR3 contains 15 residues. Looked up from germline, CDR1 is SGHRS and CDR2 is YFSETQ. CDR3 DNA sequence: TGCGCCAGCAGCTTGGCGGACAGCTCCTACAATGAGCAGTTCTTC. Protein: CASSLADSSYNEQFF.

The chain uses TRBV5-6 and TRBJ1-1; possibly TRBD1 for D (6 bases). CDR3 length: 13 residues. The ends were cut back, 4 bases at V and 7 bases at J, with 14 bases in the middle. CDR1 is SGHDT, CDR2 YYEEEE, per germline. CDR3 sequence: CASSIPSGVEAFF. In nucleotides, the CDR3 is TGTGCCAGCAGCATCCCATCAGGGGTTGAAGCTTTCTTT.

The chain links TRBV5-1 to TRBJ1-1; D unresolved. Trimming took 2 bases from V and 4 from J, leaving 9 bases between them. The CDR3 is made up of 13 amino acids. The V gene's germline CDR1 is SGHRS and CDR2 YFSETQ. CDR3 nucleotide sequence: TGCGCCAGCAGCTTTAATCCTTCCACTGAAGCTTTCTTT. Residues: CASSFNPSTEAFF.

J is TRBJ2-3 and V is TRBV5-1, with D perhaps matching TRBD2 (5 bases). Per the germline V gene, CDR1 is SGHRS and CDR2 is YFSETQ. Deletions cut 3 bases from V and 0 bases from J, with 14 bases between. There are 16 residues in the CDR3. DNA for the CDR3: TGCGCCAGCAGCTCATTAGGTCGGACTAGCACAGATACGCAGTATTTT. Translated, it gives CASSSLGRTSTDTQYF.

The chain uses TRBV7-2 and TRBJ1-2; 7 nucleotides agree with TRBD1. CDR1 is SGHTA and CDR2 is FQGNSA in the germline V gene. V gave up 5 bases and J gave up 8 bases; unmatched junction bases: 8. The CDR3 covers 13 residues. The CDR3, as DNA: TGTGCCAGCAGCCCGACAGGGTCGGGAGGCTACACCTTC. It codes for CASSPTGSGGYTF.

This clone was recorded once. The chain links TRBV29-1 to TRBJ2-5, with 9 bases that match TRBD2. The CDR3 runs to 13 residues. Unmatched junction bases numbered 6, after V lost 6 bases and J lost 4 bases. From germline, CDR1 is SQVTM and CDR2 ANQGSEA. CDR3 residues: CSVGSGLAETQYF. CDR3 nucleotide sequence: TGCAGCGTAGGATCGGGACTAGCAGAGACCCAGTACTTC.

This chain joins TRBV7-5 and TRBJ1-2. TRBV7-5 is labeled a pseudogene. This CDR3 has 12 amino acids. The CDR3 region is CVRHARHYGYTF. The CDR3 nucleotides are TGTGTCAGACATGCGCGGCACTATGGCTACACCTTC.

This sequence joins TRBV18 and TRBJ2-5; 8 bases line up with TRBD2. V lost 3 bases, J lost 6 bases, and 9 bases stayed unmatched. CDR3 size: 15 residues. In germline, CDR1 is KGHSH, CDR2 LQKENI. This CDR3 is CASSPGLVIIKTQYF. CDR3 DNA: TGTGCCAGCTCACCGGGACTAGTCATTATAAAGACCCAGTACTTC.

The chain uses TRBV5-4 and TRBJ2-3; a possible D gene is TRBD2 (6 bases). Trimming removed 4 bases from V and 4 bases from J, with 10 bases in between. The CDR3 loop spans 13 amino acids. CDR1 is SGHNT and CDR2 is YYREEE in the germline V gene (reference sequence). This CDR3 reads CASSPGGADTQYF. In DNA, the CDR3 is TGTGCCAGCAGCCCCGGAGGGGCAGATACGCAGTATTTT.